Listed below are T cell receptor beta chains from one sample, sequenced in a study of cytomegalovirus exposure and HLA in healthy donors. Profiled with immunoSEQ multiplex PCR; TCRdb holds only in-frame clones, not every one. The data show about 200,000 clones, and the top ten clones hold roughly 1.2%. Sample: PBMCs. Receptor source: a girl aged 2 to 9 in good health and CMV-seropositive. Each CDR3 is given with its conserved first and last residue. The D gene is left open where the match is weak.

v_gene,j_gene,d_gene,CDR3aa,CDR3nt
TRBV10-3,TRBJ1-4,TRBD1,CATQGDTATNEKLFF,TGTGCCACTCAGGGGGACACAGCAACTAATGAAAAACTGTTTTTT
TRBV7-2,TRBJ2-5,TRBD1,CASAPARGNQETQYF,TGTGCCAGCGCCCCAGCCAGGGGGAACCAAGAGACCCAGTACTTC
TRBV2,TRBJ2-1,-,CASKVLFGSYEQFF,TGTGCCAGCAAGGTATTGTTCGGGAGTTATGAGCAGTTCTTC
TRBV21-1,TRBJ1-5,-,CASSMRTGDGNQPQHF,TGTGCCAGCAGCATGAGGACAGGGGATGGCAATCAGCCCCAGCATTTT
TRBV10-3,TRBJ1-3,-,CAISEPTLPGNTIYF,TGTGCCATCAGTGAACCGACTCTTCCTGGAAACACCATATATTTT
TRBV5-5,TRBJ1-1,TRBD1,CASSSGTGHTEAFF,TGTGCCAGCAGCTCCGGGACAGGTCACACTGAAGCTTTCTTT
TRBV14,TRBJ2-7,-,CASSPSRGSRRYEQYF,TGTGCCAGCAGCCCGTCGAGAGGGAGTCGACGATACGAGCAGTACTTC
TRBV18,TRBJ1-5,-,CASSPEGNQPQHF,TGTGCCAGCTCACCGGAGGGGAATCAGCCCCAGCATTTT
TRBV6-5,TRBJ2-5,TRBD1,CASSFRGLGETQYF,TGTGCCAGCAGTTTCAGGGGGCTGGGGGAGACCCAGTACTTC
TRBV18,TRBJ2-7,TRBD2,CASSIKGGTSGDFGYEQYF,TGTGCCAGCTCAATTAAAGGTGGGACTAGCGGTGACTTTGGGTACGAGCAGTACTTC
TRBV10-1,TRBJ1-5,TRBD1,CASSKDRVQPQHF,TGCGCCAGCAGTAAGGACAGGGTCCAGCCCCAGCATTTT
TRBV19,TRBJ2-1,-,CASSMWSSYNEQFF,TGTGCCAGTAGTATGTGGAGTTCCTACAATGAGCAGTTCTTC
TRBV9,TRBJ2-1,TRBD2,CASSENPGAGGLAGVFF,TGTGCCAGCAGCGAGAACCCCGGGGCAGGGGGACTAGCGGGAGTTTTCTTC
TRBV25-1,TRBJ2-5,TRBD2,CASSGWGLAGIETQYF,TGTGCCAGCAGTGGTTGGGGACTAGCGGGGATAGAGACCCAGTACTTC
TRBV19,TRBJ2-3,TRBD1,CASSKGQGPSHDTQYF,TGTGCCAGTAGTAAAGGACAGGGGCCCTCGCATGATACGCAGTATTTT
TRBV25-1,TRBJ2-3,-,CASRGQGLGSPTDTQYF,TGTGCCAGCAGGGGGCAGGGGTTGGGTAGTCCGACAGATACGCAGTATTTT
TRBV14,TRBJ2-1,-,CASSFGQGGNEQFF,TGTGCCAGCAGTTTCGGACAGGGAGGGAATGAGCAGTTCTTC
TRBV7-6,TRBJ2-3,-,CASRVSGYTDTQYF,TGTGCCAGCCGTGTTAGCGGTTACACAGATACGCAGTATTTT
TRBV28,TRBJ2-5,TRBD2,CASSLAGSGLAGPPETQYF,TGTGCCAGCAGTTTGGCAGGCTCGGGACTAGCGGGCCCCCCGGAGACCCAGTACTTC
TRBV18,TRBJ1-1,-,CASSPSGFPPEAFF,TGTGCCAGCTCACCAAGCGGGTTCCCCCCTGAAGCTTTCTTT
TRBV28,TRBJ1-6,-,CASSLRGNSPLHF,TGTGCCAGCAGTTTAAGGGGGAATTCACCCCTCCACTTT
TRBV28,TRBJ2-2,-,CASSTRDKHTGELFF,TGTGCCAGCAGTACCCGGGACAAGCACACCGGGGAGCTGTTTTTT
TRBV30,TRBJ1-5,-,CAWSEDTGNNQPQHF,TGTGCCTGGAGTGAAGACACGGGGAACAATCAGCCCCAGCATTTT
TRBV5-4,TRBJ2-3,-,CASSFQDGISTDTQYF,TGTGCCAGCAGCTTTCAGGACGGGATAAGCACAGATACGCAGTATTTT
TRBV7-9,TRBJ2-5,-,CASSSLASQETQYF,TGTGCCAGCAGCTCTCTAGCATCCCAAGAGACCCAGTACTTC
TRBV19,TRBJ2-1,TRBD2,CASNRNERGKGVRGNEQFF,TGTGCCAGTAATAGGAACGAGCGGGGGAAGGGGGTGCGGGGCAATGAGCAGTTCTTC
TRBV11-2,TRBJ2-7,TRBD2,CASSPNLRTSWAYEQYF,TGTGCCAGCAGCCCTAACCTCCGGACTAGCTGGGCCTACGAGCAGTACTTC
TRBV19,TRBJ1-4,-,CASSIAVRDNEKLFF,TGTGCCAGTAGTATAGCCGTCAGGGATAATGAAAAACTGTTTTTT
TRBV28,TRBJ1-5,TRBD1,CASSSGTGVNQPQHF,TGTGCCAGCAGTTCCGGGACAGGGGTTAATCAGCCCCAGCATTTT
TRBV4-1,TRBJ2-5,TRBD1,CASSARQGQETQYF,TGCGCCAGCAGCGCCAGACAGGGCCAAGAGACCCAGTACTTC
TRBV4-1,TRBJ2-1,-,CASSQDQNEQFF,TGCGCCAGCAGCCAAGACCAGAATGAGCAGTTCTTC
TRBV7-9,TRBJ1-1,TRBD1,CASSSHRDSGAFF,TGTGCCAGCAGCTCGCACCGGGACAGTGGCGCTTTCTTT
TRBV29-1,TRBJ1-1,-,CSGSGGGLTEAFF,TGCAGCGGGTCGGGAGGTGGTCTGACTGAAGCTTTCTTT
TRBV7-3,TRBJ2-2,-,CASSEGPVSGELFF,TGTGCCAGCAGCGAGGGTCCGGTTAGCGGGGAGCTGTTTTTT
TRBV6-1,TRBJ2-5,-,CASSEALREYQETQYF,TGTGCCAGCAGTGAAGCGCTTAGGGAGTACCAAGAGACCCAGTACTTC